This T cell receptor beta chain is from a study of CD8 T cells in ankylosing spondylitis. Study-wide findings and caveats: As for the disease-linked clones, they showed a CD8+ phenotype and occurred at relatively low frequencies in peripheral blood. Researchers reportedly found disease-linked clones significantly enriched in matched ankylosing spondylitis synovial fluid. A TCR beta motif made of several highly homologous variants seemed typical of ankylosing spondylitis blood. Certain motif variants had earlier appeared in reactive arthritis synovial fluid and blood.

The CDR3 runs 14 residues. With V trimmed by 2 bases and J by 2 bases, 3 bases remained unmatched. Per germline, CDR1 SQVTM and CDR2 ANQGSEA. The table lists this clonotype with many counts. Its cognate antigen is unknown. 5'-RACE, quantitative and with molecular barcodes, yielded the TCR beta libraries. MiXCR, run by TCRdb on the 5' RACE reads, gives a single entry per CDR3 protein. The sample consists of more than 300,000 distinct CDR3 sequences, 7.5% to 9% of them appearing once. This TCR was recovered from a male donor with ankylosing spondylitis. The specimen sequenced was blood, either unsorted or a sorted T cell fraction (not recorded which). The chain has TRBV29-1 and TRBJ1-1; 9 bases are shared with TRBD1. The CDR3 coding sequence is TGCAGCGTTGAAAGACAGGGGGTAAACACTGAAGCTTTCTTT. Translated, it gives CSVERQGVNTEAFF.